This T cell receptor beta chain appears in the sequencing data of a study of cytomegalovirus exposure and HLA in healthy donors. The germline CDR1 and CDR2 sequences are MNHEY and SVGAGI. CDR3 length equals 13 residues. V gave up 6 bases and J gave up 1 base, with 10 bases separating them. Produced via immunoSEQ multiplex PCR; TCRdb's table is partial and in-frame only. The table shows about 360,000 clones, with roughly 89% occurring only once. The sequencing sample was made of PBMCs. The chain is built from TRBV6-5 and TRBJ2-7; the D gene is possibly TRBD2 (5 bases). This clonotype was obtained from a woman younger than 30 in good health and CMV-seronegative. The CDR3 loop reads CASSLGGSYEQYF. CDR3 DNA sequence: TGTGCCAGCAGCTTAGGCGGGTCCTACGAGCAGTACTTC.